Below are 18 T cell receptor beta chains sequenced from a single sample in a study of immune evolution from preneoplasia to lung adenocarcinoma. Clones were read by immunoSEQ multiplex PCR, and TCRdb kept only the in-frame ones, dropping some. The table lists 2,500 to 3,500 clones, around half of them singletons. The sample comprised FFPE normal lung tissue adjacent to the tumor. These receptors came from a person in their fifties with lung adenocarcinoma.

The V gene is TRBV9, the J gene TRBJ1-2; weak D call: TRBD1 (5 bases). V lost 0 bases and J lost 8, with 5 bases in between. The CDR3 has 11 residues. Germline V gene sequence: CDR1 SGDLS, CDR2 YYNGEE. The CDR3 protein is CASSVGGGYTF. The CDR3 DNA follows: TGTGCCAGCAGCGTAGGGGGGGGCTACACCTTC.

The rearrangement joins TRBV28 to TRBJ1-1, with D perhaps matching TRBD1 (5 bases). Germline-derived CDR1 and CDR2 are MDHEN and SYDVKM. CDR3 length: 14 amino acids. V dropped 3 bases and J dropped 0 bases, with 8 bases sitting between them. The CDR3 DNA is TGTGCCAGCAGTTTTGAGGGGCTGAACACTGAAGCTTTCTTT. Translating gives CASSFEGLNTEAFF.

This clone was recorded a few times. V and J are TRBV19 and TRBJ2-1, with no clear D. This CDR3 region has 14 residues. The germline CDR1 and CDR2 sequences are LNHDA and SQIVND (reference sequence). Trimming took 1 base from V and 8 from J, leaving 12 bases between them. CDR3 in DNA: TGTGCCAGTAGTATAGGTCCTAGTTCCGATGAGCAGTTCTTC. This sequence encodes CASSIGPSSDEQFF. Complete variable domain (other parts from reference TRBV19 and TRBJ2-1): DGGITQSPKYLFRKEGQNVTLSCEQNLNHDAMYWYRQDPGQGLRLIYYSQIVNDFQKGDIAEGYSVSREKKESFPLTVTSAQKNPTAFYLCASSIGPSSDEQFFGPGTRLTVL.

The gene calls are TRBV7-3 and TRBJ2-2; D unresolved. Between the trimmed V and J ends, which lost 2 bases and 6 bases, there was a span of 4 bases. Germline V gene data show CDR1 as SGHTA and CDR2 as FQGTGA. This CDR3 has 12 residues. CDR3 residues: CASSLGPGELFF. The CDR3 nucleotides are TGTGCCAGCAGCTTAGGGCCCGGGGAGCTGTTTTTT.

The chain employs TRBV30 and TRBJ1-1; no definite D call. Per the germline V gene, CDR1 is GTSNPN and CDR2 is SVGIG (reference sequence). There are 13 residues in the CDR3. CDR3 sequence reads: CATRPGGNTEAFF. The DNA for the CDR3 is TGTGCTACAAGACCGGGCGGGAACACTGAAGCTTTCTTT.

The CDR3 nucleotides are TGTGCCATTTTAGTGGGGAAGCCGGGACTAGCGGGAGGCAGCGGAGGGACAGATACGCAGTATTTT. Translation: CAILVGKPGLAGGSGGTDTQYF. This chain links TRBV14 with TRBJ2-3; 15 nucleotides line up with TRBD2. After removal of 10 bases from V and 3 bases from J, the junction contained 26 bases not matched to a gene. Germline values: CDR1 SGHDN, CDR2 FVKESK. CDR3 length: 22 residues.

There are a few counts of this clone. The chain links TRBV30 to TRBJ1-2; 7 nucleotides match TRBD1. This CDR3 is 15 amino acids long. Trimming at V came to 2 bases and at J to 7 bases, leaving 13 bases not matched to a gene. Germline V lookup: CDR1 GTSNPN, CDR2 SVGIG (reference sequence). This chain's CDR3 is CAWSSLPRGLGGYTF. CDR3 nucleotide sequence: TGTGCCTGGAGTTCGCTACCTAGGGGGCTTGGTGGCTACACCTTC.

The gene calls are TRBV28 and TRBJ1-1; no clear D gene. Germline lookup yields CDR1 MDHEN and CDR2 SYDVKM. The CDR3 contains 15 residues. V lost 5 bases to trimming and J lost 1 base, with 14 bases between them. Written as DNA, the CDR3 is TGTGCCAGCAGTAAGTTCTCAGACCCGAACACTGAAGCTTTCTTT. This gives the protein CASSKFSDPNTEAFF.

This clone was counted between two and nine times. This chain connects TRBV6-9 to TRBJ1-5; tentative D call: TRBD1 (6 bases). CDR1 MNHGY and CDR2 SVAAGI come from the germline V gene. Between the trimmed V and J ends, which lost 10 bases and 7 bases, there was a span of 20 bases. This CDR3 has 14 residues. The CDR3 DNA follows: TGTGCCACCACCCTCACAGGGCTGTTCCAGCCCCAGCATTTT. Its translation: CATTLTGLFQPQHF.

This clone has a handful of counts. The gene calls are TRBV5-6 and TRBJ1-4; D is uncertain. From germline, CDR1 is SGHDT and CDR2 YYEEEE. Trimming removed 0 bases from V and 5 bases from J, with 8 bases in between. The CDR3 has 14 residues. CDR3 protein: CASSLDSPNEKLFF. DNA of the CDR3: TGTGCCAGCAGCTTGGACAGCCCCAATGAAAAACTGTTTTTT. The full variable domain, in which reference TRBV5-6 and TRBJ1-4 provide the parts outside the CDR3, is DAGVTQSPTHLIKTRGQQVTLRCSPKSGHDTVSWYQQALGQGPQFIFQYYEEEERQRGNFPDRFSGHQFPNYSSELNVNALLLGDSALYLCASSLDSPNEKLFFGSGTQLSVL.

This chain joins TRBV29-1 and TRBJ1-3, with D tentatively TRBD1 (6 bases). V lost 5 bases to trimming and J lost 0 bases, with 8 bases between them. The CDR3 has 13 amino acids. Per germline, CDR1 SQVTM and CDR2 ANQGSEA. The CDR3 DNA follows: TGCAGCGTTTGGACAGACTCTGGAAACACCATATATTTT. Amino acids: CSVWTDSGNTIYF.

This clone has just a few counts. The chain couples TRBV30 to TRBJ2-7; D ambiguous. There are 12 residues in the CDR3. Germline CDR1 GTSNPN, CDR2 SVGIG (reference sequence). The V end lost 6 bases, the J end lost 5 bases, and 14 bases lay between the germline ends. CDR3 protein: CACAQNSNEQYF. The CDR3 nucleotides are TGTGCCTGTGCGCAGAATTCTAACGAGCAGTACTTC.

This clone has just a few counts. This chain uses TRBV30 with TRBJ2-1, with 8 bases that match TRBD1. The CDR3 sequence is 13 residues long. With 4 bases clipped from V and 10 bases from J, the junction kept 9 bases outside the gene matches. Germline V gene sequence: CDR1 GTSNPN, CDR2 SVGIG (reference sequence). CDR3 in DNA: TGTGCCTGGACACAAAACAGGGGGGACGAGCAGTTCTTC. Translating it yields CAWTQNRGDEQFF.

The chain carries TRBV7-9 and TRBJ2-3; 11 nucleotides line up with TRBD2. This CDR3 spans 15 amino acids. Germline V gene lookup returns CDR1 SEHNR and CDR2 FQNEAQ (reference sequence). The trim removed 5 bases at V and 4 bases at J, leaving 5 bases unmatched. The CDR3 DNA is TGTGCCAGCAGCGAGACTAGCGGGATCGCAGATACGCAGTATTTT. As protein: CASSETSGIADTQYF.

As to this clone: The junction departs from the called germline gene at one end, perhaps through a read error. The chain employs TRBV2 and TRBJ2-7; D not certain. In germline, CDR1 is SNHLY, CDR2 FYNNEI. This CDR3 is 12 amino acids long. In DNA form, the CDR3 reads TGTGCCACCAGTCAGTTCTCCTACGAGCAGTACTTC. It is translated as CATSQFSYEQYF.

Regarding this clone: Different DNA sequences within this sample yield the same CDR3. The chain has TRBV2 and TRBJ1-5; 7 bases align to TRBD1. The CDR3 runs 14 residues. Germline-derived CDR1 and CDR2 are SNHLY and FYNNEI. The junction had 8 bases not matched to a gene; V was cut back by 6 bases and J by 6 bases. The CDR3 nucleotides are TGTGCCAGCAGACAGGGGAGTGGTGGTCAGCCCCAGCATTTT. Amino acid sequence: CASRQGSGGQPQHF.

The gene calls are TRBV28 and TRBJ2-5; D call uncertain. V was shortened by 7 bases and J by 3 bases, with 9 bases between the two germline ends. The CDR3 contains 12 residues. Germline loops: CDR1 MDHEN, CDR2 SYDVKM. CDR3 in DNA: TGTGCCAGCAACAGTGGAGAAGAGACCCAGTACTTC. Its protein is CASNSGEETQYF. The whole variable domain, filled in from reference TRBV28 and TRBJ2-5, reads DVKVTQSSRYLVKRTGEKVFLECVQDMDHENMFWYRQDPGLGLRLIYFSYDVKMKEKGDIPEGYSVSREKKERFSLILESASTNQTSMYLCASNSGEETQYFGPGTRLLVL.

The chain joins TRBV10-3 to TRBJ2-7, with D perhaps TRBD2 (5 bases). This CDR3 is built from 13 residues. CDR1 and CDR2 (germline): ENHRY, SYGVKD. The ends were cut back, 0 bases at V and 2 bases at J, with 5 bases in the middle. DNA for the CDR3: TGTGCCATCAGTGAGTCGAGGGCCTACGAGCAGTACTTC. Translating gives CAISESRAYEQYF.